One and the same sample provided the 24 T cell receptor beta chains below, sequenced in a study of cytomegalovirus exposure and HLA in healthy donors. PCR amplification relied on 60 Vbeta primers (plus 13 Jbeta primers). Sequencing was performed with immunoSEQ multiplex PCR; in TCRdb, only in-frame clones are kept and a portion is missing. This repertoire shows 150,000 to 200,000 clones, 87% found once; its top ten account for around 0.99%. Sequencing used PBMCs. These receptor sequences come from a boy younger than 10 in good health and CMV-seronegative.

This clone was counted once. J is TRBJ1-1 and V is TRBV28, with a possible D match to TRBD1 (6 bases). Trimming took 5 bases from V and 4 from J, leaving 11 bases between them. CDR1 MDHEN and CDR2 SYDVKM come from the germline V gene. The CDR3 extends over 13 amino acids. The CDR3 nucleotides read TGTGCCAGCAGTCCACAGGGTCTCACTGAAGCTTTCTTT. Translating it yields CASSPQGLTEAFF.

The J gene is TRBJ2-3, the V gene TRBV30; 8 bases fit TRBD1. The CDR3 covers 15 residues. Germline values: CDR1 GTSNPN, CDR2 SVGIG (reference sequence). The trim removed 0 bases at V and 4 bases at J, leaving 6 bases unmatched. CDR3 protein: CAWSVSGGAADTQYF. The CDR3 DNA follows: TGTGCCTGGAGTGTCTCAGGGGGCGCGGCAGATACGCAGTATTTT.

The rearrangement links TRBV29-1 to TRBJ2-3; the match to TRBD1 covers 8 bases. Per the germline V gene, CDR1 is SQVTM and CDR2 is ANQGSEA. The V gene end was trimmed by 3 bases and the J gene end by 0 bases; junction bases not matched to a gene: 14. This CDR3 contains 18 residues. The CDR3 coding sequence is TGCAGCGTTGAGGGAGACAGGGGCAGGGGTAGGAGCACAGATACGCAGTATTTT. It is translated as CSVEGDRGRGRSTDTQYF.

This clone appeared once. The rearrangement joins TRBV15 to TRBJ1-1; possible D gene TRBD1, 5 bases. Trimming took off 3 bases at V and 7 bases at J, with 12 bases between the two ends. Germline V gene lookup returns CDR1 LNHNV and CDR2 YYDKDF (reference sequence). The CDR3 is 13 residues long. For the CDR3, the DNA is TGTGCCACCAGCAGGGGGGTGCGGGATGAAGCTTTCTTT. This encodes CATSRGVRDEAFF.

The gene calls are TRBV16 and TRBJ1-5, with TRBD1 matching over 7 bases. CDR3 length equals 14 residues. V lost 6 bases and J lost 3; bases outside the gene matches: 5. CDR1 is KGHSY and CDR2 is FQNENV in the germline V gene. In nucleotides, the CDR3 is TGTGCCAGCAGTCCTGACAGGGACAATCAGCCCCAGCATTTT. As protein: CASSPDRDNQPQHF. Full variable domain (rest looked up from reference TRBV16 and TRBJ1-5): GEEVAQTPKHLVRGEGQKAKLYCAPIKGHSYVFWYQQVLKNEFKFLISFQNENVFDETGMPKERFSAKCLPNSPCSLEIQATKLEDSAVYFCASSPDRDNQPQHFGDGTRLSIL.

The chain links TRBV4-2 to TRBJ2-3; TRBD2 aligns across 11 bases. CDR1 LGHNA and CDR2 YNFKEQ come from the germline V gene. J gave up 4 bases and V 1 base, and 10 bases lay outside the gene matches. CDR3 length: 18 residues. DNA of the CDR3: TGTGCCAGCAGCCAAGGATTAGCGGGGGGGAACTACGCAGATACGCAGTATTTT. It codes for CASSQGLAGGNYADTQYF.

This clone was recorded only once. This sequence joins TRBV5-1 and TRBJ2-5; the match to TRBD1 covers 8 bases. The CDR3 loop spans 17 amino acids. Trimming at V came to 1 base and at J to 4 bases, leaving 12 bases not matched to a gene. CDR1 SGHRS and CDR2 YFSETQ come from the germline V gene. The CDR3 sequence: CASSLKGTGTGGETQYF. The CDR3 DNA reads as TGCGCCAGCAGCTTGAAGGGGACGGGGACAGGTGGAGAGACCCAGTACTTC.

This clone was counted a few times. The rearrangement links TRBV5-4 to TRBJ2-1; 10 positions match TRBD2. Germline CDR1 is SGHNT and CDR2 is YYREEE (reference sequence). CDR3 size: 13 residues. V was pared by 7 bases and J by 10 bases, with 8 bases of the junction left unmatched. The CDR3 DNA is TGTGCCAGCTCACTAGCGGGGTATGGGGAGCAGTTCTTC. Its translation: CASSLAGYGEQFF.

This sequence joins TRBV5-1 and TRBJ2-2, with D maybe TRBD1 (5 bases). V lost 1 base and J 5 bases, leaving 9 bases between the germline ends. The V gene's germline CDR1 is SGHRS and CDR2 YFSETQ. The CDR3 loop spans 14 amino acids. For the CDR3, the DNA is TGCGCCAGCAGCTTGACTCAGGGAACCGGGGAGCTGTTTTTT. It translates to CASSLTQGTGELFF.

The J gene is TRBJ1-2, the V gene TRBV7-2; D unresolved. CDR1 and CDR2 from the germline V gene are SGHTA and FQGNSA. Trimming took off 2 bases at V and 7 bases at J, with 8 bases between the two ends. This CDR3 contains 12 residues. The CDR3 is CASSLLVGGYTF. CDR3 nucleotides: TGTGCCAGCAGCTTACTAGTTGGTGGCTACACCTTC.

This chain joins TRBV27 and TRBJ1-6; unclear D gene. Germline V CDR1 and CDR2: MNHEY, SMNVEV (reference sequence). Deletions cut 0 bases from V and 7 bases from J, with 16 bases between. The CDR3 has 17 residues. The DNA for the CDR3 is TGTGCCAGCAGTTTATCGAGCAGGTCTGCGAGCAATTCACCCCTCCACTTT. This sequence encodes CASSLSSRSASNSPLHF.

The chain recombines TRBV2 with TRBJ2-7, with 8 bases aligning to TRBD1. V lost 9 bases to trimming and J lost 0 bases; unmatched junction nucleotides: 1. Germline CDR1 SNHLY, CDR2 FYNNEI. This CDR3 spans 12 amino acids. The CDR3 DNA reads as TGTGCCAGTACAGGGGGCTCCTACGAGCAGTACTTC. It encodes CASTGGSYEQYF. The whole variable domain, filled in from reference TRBV2 and TRBJ2-7, reads EPEVTQTPSHQVTQMGQEVILRCVPISNHLYFYWYRQILGQKVEFLVSFYNNEISEKSEIFDDQFSVERPDGSNFTLKIRSTKLEDSAMYFCASTGGSYEQYFGPGTRLTVT.

The rearrangement links TRBV10-3 to TRBJ1-2; possible D gene TRBD1, 5 bases. Trimming took off 5 bases at V and 3 bases at J, with 13 bases between the two ends. The CDR3 has 14 amino acids. Looked up from germline, CDR1 is ENHRY and CDR2 is SYGVKD. The CDR3 DNA is TGTGCCATCAGTATGACAGAAGGTTACTATGGCTACACCTTC. Its translation: CAISMTEGYYGYTF.

The J gene is TRBJ2-7, the V gene TRBV13; 9 bases fit TRBD1. CDR3 size: 16 residues. The V and J ends lost 1 base and 3 bases, in that order; junction bases with no gene match: 7. In germline, CDR1 is PRHDT, CDR2 FYEKMQ (reference sequence). Here the CDR3 DNA reads TGTGCCAGCAGCTTAGTCGGGACAGGGTTCCTCTACGAGCAGTACTTC. This encodes CASSLVGTGFLYEQYF.

This chain connects TRBV2 to TRBJ2-7; 11 bases map to TRBD2. Per germline, CDR1 SNHLY and CDR2 FYNNEI. The CDR3 sequence is 14 residues long. The V and J ends lost 6 bases and 0 bases, in that order; junction bases with no gene match: 1. CDR3 sequence: CASRTSGVSYEQYF. CDR3 DNA sequence: TGTGCCAGCAGGACTAGCGGGGTCTCCTACGAGCAGTACTTC.

The chain combines TRBV30 with TRBJ1-5, with TRBD1 as a possible D gene (5 bases). The CDR3 is 13 residues long. V was pared by 2 bases and J by 7 bases, with 12 bases between. The germline gives CDR1 GTSNPN, CDR2 SVGIG (reference sequence). DNA of the CDR3: TGTGCCTGGAGTATTACAGGAACCCAGCCCCAGCATTTT. Translating gives CAWSITGTQPQHF.

This clone was detected a few times. The same CDR3 can be traced to other DNA sequences in this sample. The chain links TRBV6-5 to TRBJ2-6; D gene unclear. Germline values: CDR1 MNHEY, CDR2 SVGAGI. This CDR3 has 13 residues. Trimming removed 6 bases from V and 1 base from J, with 4 bases in between. The CDR3 loop is CASRASGANVLTF. The CDR3 bases are TGTGCCAGCAGGGCTTCTGGGGCCAACGTCCTGACTTTC.

The V gene is TRBV28, the J gene TRBJ2-5; TRBD2 matches 10 bases. The germline gives CDR1 MDHEN, CDR2 SYDVKM. Trimming at V came to 7 bases and at J to 1 base, leaving 15 bases not matched to a gene. The CDR3 extends over 18 amino acids. CDR3 residues: CASTLGASGRAGQETQYF. The CDR3 DNA reads as TGTGCCAGCACCCTAGGGGCTAGCGGGAGAGCGGGCCAAGAGACCCAGTACTTC.

The gene calls are TRBV28 and TRBJ2-3, with 7 bases aligning to TRBD1. Germline CDR1 MDHEN, CDR2 SYDVKM. There are 15 residues in the CDR3. The V and J ends lost 1 base and 7 bases, in that order; junction bases with no gene match: 8. The CDR3 sequence: CASSLYGTETNTQYF. The DNA for the CDR3 is TGTGCCAGCAGTTTATATGGGACAGAGACGAATACGCAGTATTTT.

This clone was seen once. The chain couples TRBV5-4 to TRBJ1-1, with 7 bases aligning to TRBD1. This CDR3 region has 13 residues. Germline lookup yields CDR1 SGHNT and CDR2 YYREEE (reference sequence). V gave up 2 bases and J gave up 8 bases; unmatched junction bases: 6. CDR3 DNA: TGTGCCAGCAGCTTCGACAGGGTAGCAGAAGCTTTCTTT. It is translated as CASSFDRVAEAFF.

V gene TRBV10-3 combines with J gene TRBJ2-7; no firm D call. There are 14 residues in the CDR3. V was pared by 0 bases and J by 0 bases, with 6 bases between. Germline CDR1 reads ENHRY; CDR2 reads SYGVKD. CDR3 protein: CAISESRASYEQYF. The CDR3 DNA reads TGTGCCATCAGTGAGTCCCGCGCCTCCTACGAGCAGTACTTC.

The V and J genes are TRBV5-1 and TRBJ2-5; 9 bases are a match to TRBD1. Trimming removed 4 bases from V and 2 bases from J; junction bases left unmatched: 6. This CDR3 comprises 15 residues. Germline loops: CDR1 SGHRS, CDR2 YFSETQ. The CDR3, as DNA: TGCGCCAGCAGCCGCCGGGACAGGGAACAAGAGACCCAGTACTTC. Protein product: CASSRRDREQETQYF.

A single count supports this clone. The J gene is TRBJ2-5, the V gene TRBV5-1; maybe TRBD1 (5 bases). Germline assignment: CDR1 SGHRS and CDR2 YFSETQ. Trimming shortened V by 0 bases and J by 0 bases, and 6 bases separated the two germline ends. This CDR3 contains 14 residues. CDR3 residues: CASSLVTDQETQYF. In DNA form, the CDR3 reads TGCGCCAGCAGCTTGGTGACAGACCAAGAGACCCAGTACTTC.

This clone was recorded a few times. This chain joins TRBV30 and TRBJ2-7; D call uncertain. Per the germline V gene, CDR1 is GTSNPN and CDR2 is SVGIG (reference sequence). This CDR3 spans 11 amino acids. Deletions cut 7 bases from V and 6 bases from J, with 13 bases between. CDR3 sequence: CALALASEQYF. The DNA for the CDR3 is TGTGCCTTGGCGTTAGCCTCCGAGCAGTACTTC. Looking up the rest from reference TRBV30 and TRBJ2-7 gives the full variable domain: SQTIHQWPATLVQPVGSPLSLECTVEGTSNPNLYWYRQAAGRGLQLLFYSVGIGQISSEVPQNLSASRPQDRQFILSSKKLLLSDSGFYLCALALASEQYFGPGTRLTVT.